Following are 27 T cell receptor beta chains from one sample sequenced in a study of blood T cell repertoires in COVID-19 (dated by TCRdb to the early 2020s). Library preparation was by the immunoSEQ multiplex PCR assay. TCRdb stores this immuneACCESS table with in-frame sequences only. Part of the clones is absent; in the studies checked, under half of the shortfall reflects unresolved V genes, and no reason is known for the rest. This sample has 150,000 to 200,000 clones in its table, and 65% to 85% of those were observed once. The ten largest clones add up to 9.5% to 11% of the sample. The sequenced sample was peripheral blood. Receptors originate from a man between 60 and 75 years old with active or convalescent COVID-19.

The chain recombines TRBV12-3 or TRBV12-4 with TRBJ1-1; TRBD1 might be the D (6 bases). The CDR3 contains 11 residues. V dropped 8 bases and J dropped 6 bases, with 10 bases sitting between them. The CDR3 coding sequence is TGTGCCAGCGGCCACAGGGCTGAAGCTTTCTTT. Amino acids: CASGHRAEAFF.

J is TRBJ2-5 and V is TRBV29-1; 12 bases map to TRBD1. Germline V gives CDR1 SQVTM, CDR2 ANQGSEA. V was clipped by 7 bases and J by 7 bases; unmatched bases: 13. CDR3 size: 15 residues. The CDR3 DNA reads TGCAGCGCCGAGGGACAGGGGGCGGGTAGTGGGACCCAGTACTTC. Its translation is CSAEGQGAGSGTQYF.

This clone has just a few counts. The V call is TRBV5-1, the J call TRBJ2-7; TRBD2 agrees at 7 bases. Germline CDR1 SGHRS, CDR2 YFSETQ. The CDR3 sequence is 15 residues long. V lost 3 bases, J lost 0 bases, and 6 bases stayed unmatched. The CDR3 nucleotides are TGCGCCAGCAGCTGGGGGGGAGCTTCCTCCTACGAGCAGTACTTC. It translates to CASSWGGASSYEQYF.

Written as DNA, the CDR3 is TGTGCCAGCAGCCAAAGCGGGGGGACCACAGATACGCAGTATTTT. It codes for CASSQSGGTTDTQYF. The chain recombines TRBV5-6 with TRBJ2-3, with 9 bases fitting TRBD2. Germline V gives CDR1 SGHDT, CDR2 YYEEEE. Trimming removed 4 bases from V and 2 bases from J; junction bases left unmatched: 5. This CDR3 has 15 residues.

A few counts support this clone. The V call is TRBV29-1, the J call TRBJ1-2; no clear D. V lost 2 bases to trimming and J lost 3 bases, with 10 bases between them. Germline-derived CDR1 and CDR2 are SQVTM and ANQGSEA. CDR3 length: 13 amino acids. CDR3 nucleotide sequence: TGCAGCGTTGAAAGGTTGGGCCACTATGGCTACACCTTC. This codes for CSVERLGHYGYTF.

The chain is built from TRBV6-2 or TRBV6-3 and TRBJ1-5, with 8 bases fitting TRBD1. The CDR3 runs 16 residues. Trimming took 2 bases from V and 4 from J; bases not matched to a gene: 7. CDR1 and CDR2 from the germline V gene are MNHEY and SVGEGT. The CDR3 sequence: CASSYTQGAGNQPQHF. CDR3 nucleotide sequence: TGTGCCAGCAGTTACACCCAGGGGGCCGGTAATCAGCCCCAGCATTTT.

J is TRBJ2-7 and V is TRBV28; tentatively, D is TRBD1 (5 bases). The CDR3 runs 14 residues. Trimming removed 6 bases at V and 5 bases at J, with 17 bases between. Germline CDR1 is MDHEN and CDR2 is SYDVKM. The CDR3 DNA sequence: TGTGCCAGCAGCGGGTCAGGGAAGGTTGACGAGCAGTACTTC. Its protein is CASSGSGKVDEQYF.

The genes are TRBV6-5 and TRBJ2-2; perhaps TRBD1 as D (7 bases). V lost 8 bases, J lost 4 bases, and 14 bases lay in between. Germline V CDR1 and CDR2: MNHEY, SVGAGI. This CDR3 is built from 14 residues. The DNA of the CDR3 is TGTGCCAGCGAAGGGCAGGGGGGCACCGGGGAGCTGTTTTTT. Its protein product is CASEGQGGTGELFF.

V is TRBV6-6 and J is TRBJ2-7; possible D gene TRBD1, 5 bases. Germline CDR1 reads MNHNY; CDR2 reads SVGAGI (reference sequence). The CDR3 length is 14 residues. Trimming shortened V by 0 bases and J by 1 base, and 7 bases separated the two germline ends. Here the CDR3 DNA reads TGTGCCAGCAGTTACTCTCAGGGTTCCTACGAGCAGTACTTC. Its translation: CASSYSQGSYEQYF.

The chain combines TRBV20-1 with TRBJ1-1, with D possibly matching TRBD1 (6 bases). CDR1 and CDR2 from the germline V gene are DFQATT and SNEGSKA (reference sequence). The V and J ends lost 5 bases and 7 bases respectively, with 11 bases between them. The CDR3 extends over 11 amino acids. The CDR3 DNA sequence: TGCAGTGCTTTAGACAGGATTGAAGCTTTCTTT. This gives the protein CSALDRIEAFF.

This chain joins TRBV7-8 and TRBJ2-5, with D possibly matching TRBD1 (6 bases). CDR1 is SGHVS and CDR2 is FQNEAQ in the germline V gene. V lost 2 bases, J lost 4 bases, and 14 bases lay in between. The CDR3 contains 15 residues. DNA for the CDR3: TGTGCCAGCAGCTTATCGGCAGGGGCCGGAGAGACCCAGTACTTC. It encodes CASSLSAGAGETQYF.

This clone was counted a single time. This chain joins TRBV3-1 (or the pseudogene TRBV3-2) and TRBJ2-7; TRBD2 agrees at 8 bases. CDR1 is LGHDT, CDR2 YNNKEL, per germline (reference sequence). This CDR3 has 14 amino acids. V lost 4 bases to trimming and J lost 7 bases; unmatched junction nucleotides: 9. The DNA for the CDR3 is TGTGCCAGCAGCCCGGGACTAGGTGTCTGGGAGCAGTACTTC. Its protein is CASSPGLGVWEQYF.

This chain joins TRBV5-8 and TRBJ2-2; 10 bases agree with TRBD2. The ends lost 2 bases at V and 2 bases at J; junction bases unmatched: 6. CDR3 size: 17 residues. Germline values: CDR1 SGHTS, CDR2 YDEGEE. The CDR3 loop is CASSLPRTSGNTGELFF. The CDR3 DNA is TGTGCCAGCAGCTTACCCCGGACTAGCGGTAACACCGGGGAGCTGTTTTTT.

V is TRBV5-4 and J is TRBJ1-1; TRBD1 matches at 8 bases. This CDR3 spans 17 amino acids. The V gene's germline CDR1 is SGHNT and CDR2 YYREEE (reference sequence). The junction had 13 bases not matched to a gene; V was cut back by 4 bases and J by 2 bases. The CDR3 loop reads CASSQAQGARQNTEAFF. The DNA for the CDR3 is TGTGCCAGCAGCCAAGCTCAGGGGGCGCGTCAAAACACTGAAGCTTTCTTT.

CDR3 in amino acids: CASSPTGGVGTEAFF. The DNA of the CDR3 is TGTGCCAGTAGTCCAACAGGGGGCGTGGGAACTGAAGCTTTCTTT. This sequence joins TRBV19 and TRBJ1-1; 9 bases are a match to TRBD1. Germline V gives CDR1 LNHDA, CDR2 SQIVND (reference sequence). The J segment lost 5 bases and the V segment lost 5 bases, leaving 9 bases of the junction unmatched. CDR3 length: 15 amino acids.

The chain couples TRBV10-2 to TRBJ2-1; D ambiguous. Looked up from germline, CDR1 is WSHSY and CDR2 is SAAADI. This CDR3 region has 15 residues. V was shortened by 2 bases and J by 0 bases, with 8 bases between the two germline ends. CDR3 DNA: TGCGCCAGCAGTGAGCGCCTAATCTCCTACAATGAGCAGTTCTTC. Amino acid sequence: CASSERLISYNEQFF.

The V gene is TRBV27, the J gene TRBJ1-2; 9 bases line up with TRBD1. Germline V gene lookup returns CDR1 MNHEY and CDR2 SMNVEV (reference sequence). This CDR3 has 16 residues. J gave up 5 bases and V 6 bases, and 13 bases lay outside the gene matches. The CDR3 region has the DNA TGTGCCAGCAGATTACCAGGGGGGACAGGGAGGTATGGCTACACCTTC. As protein: CASRLPGGTGRYGYTF.

The J gene is TRBJ1-1, the V gene TRBV7-9; D remains ambiguous. This CDR3 is 11 amino acids long. Trimming removed 7 bases from V and 1 base from J, with 4 bases in between. The germline V gene encodes CDR1 SEHNR and CDR2 FQNEAQ (reference sequence). CDR3 DNA: TGTGCCAGCATCGGGAACACTGAAGCTTTCTTT. Its protein product is CASIGNTEAFF.

The chain has TRBV18 and TRBJ2-7; 7 nucleotides agree with TRBD1. The CDR3 is 15 residues long. With 3 bases clipped from V and 3 bases from J, the junction kept 8 bases outside the gene matches. Germline CDR1 KGHSH, CDR2 LQKENI. The CDR3 is CASSPGTAQLYEQYF. CDR3 bases: TGTGCCAGCTCACCCGGGACAGCCCAGCTCTACGAGCAGTACTTC.

The chain couples TRBV7-9 to TRBJ2-7; tentatively, D is TRBD1 (5 bases). Germline CDR1 SEHNR, CDR2 FQNEAQ (reference sequence). The CDR3 has 13 residues. The V gene lost 3 bases and the J gene lost 7 bases, with 13 bases spanning the gap. Here the CDR3 reads CASSFAGAREQYF. CDR3 nucleotide sequence: TGTGCCAGCAGCTTCGCTGGGGCGCGGGAGCAGTACTTC.

A few counts support this clone. The CDR3 region has the DNA TGTGCCAGCTCACCAGAGAACTCCTATAATTCACCCCTCCACTTT. It encodes CASSPENSYNSPLHF. The V and J genes are TRBV18 and TRBJ1-6; D uncertain. Germline assignment: CDR1 KGHSH and CDR2 LQKENI. The V end was cut by 2 bases, the J end by 0 bases, with 5 bases between. The CDR3 has 15 amino acids.

The chain employs TRBV11-2 and TRBJ1-3, with 7 bases aligning to TRBD1. The germline V gene has CDR1 SGHAT and CDR2 FQNNGV. After removal of 2 bases from V and 3 bases from J, the junction contained 10 bases not matched to a gene. The CDR3 is 17 residues long. CDR3 bases: TGTGCCAGCAGCTTATCTGAAGGGGGCAAGTTTGGAAACACCATATATTTT. It codes for CASSLSEGGKFGNTIYF. Together with reference TRBV11-2 and TRBJ1-3, the CDR3 gives the full variable domain: EAGVAQSPRYKIIEKRQSVAFWCNPISGHATLYWYQQILGQGPKLLIQFQNNGVVDDSQLPKDRFSAERLKGVDSTLKIQPAKLEDSAVYLCASSLSEGGKFGNTIYFGEGSWLTVV.

This clone was found a few times. V usage is TRBV27 and J usage is TRBJ1-5; D uncertain. This CDR3 comprises 14 residues. Between the trimmed V and J ends, which lost 8 bases and 11 bases, there was a span of 22 bases. Germline V gene sequence: CDR1 MNHEY, CDR2 SMNVEV (reference sequence). CDR3 loop: CASLPTPGSSAQHF. The CDR3 coding sequence is TGTGCCAGCCTACCAACTCCGGGGAGCTCGGCCCAGCATTTT.

The V and J genes are TRBV5-1 and TRBJ2-1; the match to TRBD2 covers 12 bases. J was trimmed by 9 bases and V by 3 bases; bases with no gene match: 10. CDR3 length: 16 residues. Looked up from germline, CDR1 is SGHRS and CDR2 is YFSETQ. Here the CDR3 reads CASSSLASGRAGEQFF. The CDR3 DNA reads TGCGCCAGCAGCTCGCTGGCTAGCGGGAGGGCGGGTGAGCAGTTCTTC.

V and J are TRBV6-6 and TRBJ1-2, with D possibly TRBD1 on 6 matching bases. Trimming removed 5 bases at V and 3 bases at J, with 16 bases between. CDR1 is MNHNY and CDR2 is SVGAGI in the germline V gene (reference sequence). The CDR3 spans 15 residues. Here the CDR3 DNA reads TGTGCCAGCAGTACAGCTACCGGGACACACTATGGCTACACCTTC. Encoded protein: CASSTATGTHYGYTF.

V usage is TRBV18 and J usage is TRBJ1-3, with 8 bases fitting TRBD1. The CDR3 is made up of 16 amino acids. The V gene end was trimmed by 5 bases and the J gene end by 0 bases; junction bases not matched to a gene: 6. Germline V CDR1 and CDR2: KGHSH, LQKENI. CDR3 nucleotide sequence: TGTGCCAGCTCATCTCCTGGACAGGGCTCTGGAAACACCATATATTTT. This encodes CASSSPGQGSGNTIYF.

J is TRBJ2-7 and V is TRBV14; 8 nucleotides align to TRBD1. V was pared by 6 bases and J by 9 bases, with 13 bases of the junction left unmatched. Germline CDR1 is SGHDN and CDR2 is FVKESK. This CDR3 is built from 14 residues. The CDR3 region has the DNA TGTGCCAGCAGTAGGGCAGGGGGCAGCCGTTGGCAGTACTTC. Residues: CASSRAGGSRWQYF. Variable domain in full (rest from reference TRBV14 and TRBJ2-7): EAGVTQFPSHSVIEKGQTVTLRCDPISGHDNLYWYRRVMGKEIKFLLHFVKESKQDESGMPNNRFLAERTGGTYSTLKVQPAELEDSGVYFCASSRAGGSRWQYFGPGTRLTVT.